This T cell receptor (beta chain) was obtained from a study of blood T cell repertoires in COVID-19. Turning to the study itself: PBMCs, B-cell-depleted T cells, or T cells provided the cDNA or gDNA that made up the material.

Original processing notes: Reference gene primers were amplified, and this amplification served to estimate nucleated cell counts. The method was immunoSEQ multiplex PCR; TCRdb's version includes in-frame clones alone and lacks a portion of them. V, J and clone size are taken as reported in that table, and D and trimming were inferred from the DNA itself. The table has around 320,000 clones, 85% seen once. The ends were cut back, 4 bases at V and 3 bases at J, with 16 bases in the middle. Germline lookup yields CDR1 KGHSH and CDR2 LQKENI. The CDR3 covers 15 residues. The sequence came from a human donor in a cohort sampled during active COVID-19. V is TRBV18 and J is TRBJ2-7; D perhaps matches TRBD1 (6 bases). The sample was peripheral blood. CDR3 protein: CASSLMQGSDYEQYF. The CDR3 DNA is TGTGCCAGCTCACTAATGCAGGGGTCGGACTACGAGCAGTACTTC.